These 25 T cell receptor beta chains came from one sample sequenced in a study of blood T cell repertoires in COVID-19. Using immunoSEQ multiplex PCR, the repertoire was profiled, and TCRdb retains in-frame clones only, with some absent. This repertoire shows roughly 300,000 clones, approximately 91% found once; its top ten account for over 2%. Sequencing was carried out using PBMCs or T cells enriched from blood (not recorded which). Receptors originate from a woman between 40 and 55 years old with acute COVID-19.

This chain links TRBV7-2 with TRBJ2-1, with 10 nucleotides matching TRBD2. The V segment lost 2 bases and the J segment 3 bases; nucleotides outside the gene matches: 4. Germline-derived CDR1 and CDR2 are SGHTA and FQGNSA. The CDR3 totals 16 residues. The CDR3 loop is CASSLSLAGGYNEQFF. The CDR3 DNA reads TGTGCCAGCAGCTTATCCTTAGCGGGGGGCTACAATGAGCAGTTCTTC.

This clone occurred once. The CDR3 nucleotides are TGTGCCAGCAGTTTACCCGGGGGACAGCTCGGAAAACTGTTTTTT. Translation: CASSLPGGQLGKLFF. This chain uses TRBV28 with TRBJ1-4; 7 nucleotides line up with TRBD1. The CDR3 has 15 residues. Germline CDR1 reads MDHEN; CDR2 reads SYDVKM. The junction had 10 bases not matched to a gene; V was cut back by 2 bases and J by 10 bases.

V and J are TRBV5-1 and TRBJ2-2; TRBD1 might be the D (5 bases). The germline V gene has CDR1 SGHRS and CDR2 YFSETQ. The ends were cut back, 0 bases at V and 5 bases at J, with 11 bases in the middle. The CDR3 has 15 amino acids. The CDR3 is CASSLAWGDTGELFF. The CDR3 region has the DNA TGCGCCAGCAGCTTGGCATGGGGCGATACCGGGGAGCTGTTTTTT.

The DNA for the CDR3 is TGTGCCAGCAGTCTCCGGACTAGCGGGAGGGGGGTCACAGATACGCAGTATTTT. Translated: CASSLRTSGRGVTDTQYF. The J gene is TRBJ2-3, the V gene TRBV27; 15 bases are shared with TRBD2. Germline-derived CDR1 and CDR2 are MNHEY and SMNVEV (reference sequence). The CDR3 covers 18 residues. V lost 5 bases and J lost 2; bases outside the gene matches: 8.

The V gene is TRBV27, the J gene TRBJ1-4, with a tentative D call TRBD1 (6 bases). The CDR3 runs 14 residues. Trimming shortened V by 0 bases and J by 16 bases, and 18 bases separated the two germline ends. Germline V gene sequence: CDR1 MNHEY, CDR2 SMNVEV (reference sequence). The CDR3 sequence is CASSLSWGNRVTFF. In DNA, the CDR3 is TGTGCCAGCAGTTTATCATGGGGTAACAGGGTGACGTTTTTT. Supplemented by reference TRBV27 and TRBJ1-4, the full variable domain reads EAQVTQNPRYLITVTGKKLTVTCSQNMNHEYMSWYRQDPGLGLRQIYYSMNVEVTDKGDVPEGYKVSRKEKRNFPLILESPSPNQTSLYFCASSLSWGNRVTFFGSGTQLSVL.

The chain couples TRBV3-1 (or the pseudogene TRBV3-2) to TRBJ1-3; D perhaps matches TRBD1 (6 bases). Trimming cost V 4 bases and J 2 bases, with 12 bases left between them. The CDR3 is 15 amino acids. In germline, CDR1 is LGHDT, CDR2 YNNKEL (reference sequence). The CDR3 nucleotides are TGTGCCAGCAGCCCCGCAGGGGTCGCTGGAAACACCATATATTTT. It specifies CASSPAGVAGNTIYF.

The rearrangement uses TRBV7-8 and TRBJ2-1, with TRBD1 matching 8 bases. Germline V lookup: CDR1 SGHVS, CDR2 FQNEAQ. Trimming took 5 bases from V and 5 from J; bases not matched to a gene: 11. The CDR3 length is 16 residues. CDR3 sequence (DNA): TGTGCCAGCAGCAGAAGGACAGGGTTAATTAACAATGAGCAGTTCTTC. Its translation: CASSRRTGLINNEQFF.

The CDR3 DNA follows: TGTGCCAGCAGTTTATGGGAGGGTTCCTACGAGCAGTACTTC. It specifies CASSLWEGSYEQYF. V is TRBV28 and J is TRBJ2-7; D is perhaps TRBD2 (6 bases). CDR1 MDHEN and CDR2 SYDVKM come from the germline V gene. The CDR3 runs 14 residues. V lost 0 bases and J 1 base, leaving 7 bases between the germline ends.

This chain joins TRBV11-2 and TRBJ2-7, with 10 bases lining up with TRBD1. Germline CDR1 is SGHAT and CDR2 is FQNNGV. This CDR3 has 12 amino acids. Unmatched junction bases numbered 7, after V lost 5 bases and J lost 12 bases. DNA for the CDR3: TGTGCCAGCAGCGCTTACGACAGGGGGCTGTACTTC. This sequence encodes CASSAYDRGLYF.

This clone showed up just a few times. The chain is built from TRBV5-1 and TRBJ2-1; 14 positions agree with TRBD2. There are 15 residues in the CDR3. The V gene end was trimmed by 7 bases and the J gene end by 7 bases; junction bases not matched to a gene: 7. Germline values: CDR1 SGHRS, CDR2 YFSETQ. In DNA form, the CDR3 reads TGCGCCAGCCGACTAGCGGGGGGGCTTATAAATGAGCAGTTCTTC. This encodes CASRLAGGLINEQFF.

The chain combines TRBV27 with TRBJ2-7, with TRBD2 identical over 9 bases. Trimming removed 3 bases from V and 1 base from J; junction bases left unmatched: 7. This CDR3 is 16 amino acids long. Germline-derived CDR1 and CDR2 are MNHEY and SMNVEV (reference sequence). DNA of the CDR3: TGTGCCAGCAGTTTGTGGAGTAGCGGGGGATCCTACGAGCAGTACTTC. Translation gives CASSLWSSGGSYEQYF.

This chain links TRBV12-3 or TRBV12-4 with TRBJ2-4; possible D gene TRBD1, 5 bases. With 3 bases removed from V and 10 bases from J, the gap between germline ends came to 13 bases. This CDR3 region has 13 residues. This CDR3 is CASSLDSRQIQYF. DNA of the CDR3: TGTGCCAGCAGTTTGGATTCTCGACAGATTCAGTACTTC.

V and J are TRBV7-8 and TRBJ2-3; 13 nucleotides align to TRBD2. Trimming took 8 bases from V and 0 from J; bases not matched to a gene: 8. The CDR3 spans 17 residues. The V gene's germline CDR1 is SGHVS and CDR2 FQNEAQ. In DNA, the CDR3 is TGTGCCAGCTTAACTAGCGGGAGGGCCCTTAGCACAGATACGCAGTATTTT. It yields the protein CASLTSGRALSTDTQYF.

V usage is TRBV7-9 and J usage is TRBJ1-1; TRBD1 agrees at 7 bases. Germline CDR1 SEHNR, CDR2 FQNEAQ (reference sequence). The CDR3 is 12 residues long. V lost 10 bases and J lost 0; bases outside the gene matches: 2. CDR3 loop: CAIGQVNTEAFF. Here the CDR3 DNA reads TGTGCCATAGGACAGGTGAACACTGAAGCTTTCTTT. The variable domain in full, completed from reference TRBV7-9 and TRBJ1-1, reads DTGVSQNPRHKITKRGQNVTFRCDPISEHNRLYWYRQTLGQGPEFLTYFQNEAQLEKSRLLSDRFSAERPKGSFSTLEIQRTEQGDSAMYLCAIGQVNTEAFFGQGTRLTVV.

This chain connects TRBV19 to TRBJ1-5; D unresolved. Trimming took 7 bases from V and 2 from J, leaving 15 bases between them. CDR3 size: 15 residues. In germline, CDR1 is LNHDA, CDR2 SQIVND (reference sequence). CDR3 in amino acids: CASTGLKVRNQPQHF. The CDR3 coding sequence is TGTGCCAGTACCGGACTGAAGGTCCGCAATCAGCCCCAGCATTTT.

This sequence joins TRBV14 and TRBJ1-6, with TRBD1 as a possible D gene (6 bases). The CDR3 runs 13 residues. V lost 0 bases to trimming and J lost 15 bases, with 12 bases between them. Germline V gene sequence: CDR1 SGHDN, CDR2 FVKESK. The CDR3 loop reads CASSQDGAGVLHF. The CDR3 coding sequence is TGTGCCAGCAGCCAAGATGGGGCAGGGGTCCTCCACTTT.

V is TRBV30 and J is TRBJ2-7; TRBD1 agrees at 7 bases. The CDR3 has 12 residues. Germline trimming cut 7 bases from V and 2 bases from J; bases unmatched to any gene: 5. Germline V gene lookup returns CDR1 GTSNPN and CDR2 SVGIG (reference sequence). The CDR3 loop is CASTGTAYEQYF. In nucleotides, the CDR3 is TGTGCCTCTACCGGGACAGCCTACGAGCAGTACTTC.

This chain joins TRBV10-3 and TRBJ2-7; tentatively, D is TRBD1 (5 bases). This CDR3 is 14 amino acids long. Per the germline V gene, CDR1 is ENHRY and CDR2 is SYGVKD. Trimming left V 3 bases short and J 1 base short, with 10 bases between. In DNA, the CDR3 is TGTGCCATCAGTGATGGTCAGGGTTCCTACGAGCAGTACTTC. This translates into CAISDGQGSYEQYF.

The chain recombines TRBV5-1 with TRBJ1-6, with D perhaps matching TRBD1 (6 bases). Germline loops: CDR1 SGHRS, CDR2 YFSETQ. Trimming took off 0 bases at V and 6 bases at J, with 7 bases between the two ends. The CDR3 length is 14 residues. The CDR3 sequence is CASSLGQVNSPLHF. CDR3 DNA: TGCGCCAGCAGCTTGGGACAGGTTAATTCACCCCTCCACTTT.

CDR3 sequence (DNA): TGTGCCAGCACAGGCCGGGATAACAATCAGCCCCAGCATTTT. Residues: CASTGRDNNQPQHF. The J gene is TRBJ1-5, the V gene TRBV6-6, with D unclear. CDR1 and CDR2 from the germline V gene are MNHNY and SVGAGI (reference sequence). The CDR3 runs 14 residues. V was clipped by 7 bases and J by 3 bases, with 13 bases between them.

The chain recombines TRBV19 with TRBJ1-2, with 9 bases lining up with TRBD1. CDR3 length: 16 amino acids. CDR1 and CDR2 (germline): LNHDA, SQIVND (reference sequence). Unmatched junction bases numbered 7, after V lost 5 bases and J lost 0 bases. The CDR3 region is CASSPGQGRTNYGYTF. The CDR3 DNA reads as TGTGCCAGTAGTCCGGGACAGGGCCGGACTAACTATGGCTACACCTTC.

The rearrangement uses TRBV24-1 and TRBJ1-1, with D perhaps matching TRBD1 (5 bases). Germline values: CDR1 KGHDR, CDR2 SFDVKD. V lost 10 bases, J lost 4 bases, and 15 bases lay in between. The CDR3 extends over 13 amino acids. The CDR3 DNA sequence: TGTGCCACGAGCGACAGTTGGGGCACTGAAGCTTTCTTT. This gives the protein CATSDSWGTEAFF.

The DNA of the CDR3 is TGTGCCAGCAGCCGAGGAAGCTCCTACAATGAGCAGTTCTTC. It codes for CASSRGSSYNEQFF. The chain uses TRBV6-5 and TRBJ2-1; D not resolved. Trimming left V 6 bases short and J 0 bases short, with 9 bases between. The CDR3 has 14 amino acids. Germline CDR1 MNHEY, CDR2 SVGAGI.

This clone was counted only a few times. A read error may produce the germline difference seen at one junction end. This chain links TRBV6-2 or TRBV6-3 with TRBJ2-7; 9 bases map to TRBD2. Germline assignment: CDR1 MNHEY and CDR2 SVGEGT. The CDR3 runs to 15 residues. In nucleotides, the CDR3 is TGTGCCAGCAGTCACTCTAGCGGGAAGACCTACGAGCAGTACTTC. The encoded protein is CASSHSSGKTYEQYF.

V gene TRBV18 combines with J gene TRBJ2-5; tentative D call: TRBD1 (5 bases). Germline values: CDR1 KGHSH, CDR2 LQKENI. Trimming took 4 bases from V and 2 from J, leaving 8 bases between them. CDR3 size: 13 residues. As DNA, the CDR3 is TGTGCCAGCTCACAGACAGTTCAAGAGACCCAGTACTTC. It translates to CASSQTVQETQYF.